The 15 T cell receptor beta chains listed next were all sequenced from one sample in a study of CD4 T cells in relation to SARS-CoV-2 and coronaviruses. These receptors' antigens are unknown. The method was immunoSEQ multiplex PCR; TCRdb's version includes in-frame clones alone and lacks a portion of them. Of approximately 21,000 clones listed, under 80% are singletons. CD4+ T cells from unexposed donors were obtained before the COVID-19 pandemic (2011-2018). The cells were cultured for roughly 11 days before CD4+ T cells were isolated. The sequenced sample was CD4+ T cells from PBMCs, cultured in vitro. The receptors shown here come from a human donor in good health.

The rearrangement links TRBV7-9 to TRBJ2-5; possible D gene TRBD1, 5 bases. The germline CDR1 and CDR2 sequences are SEHNR and FQNEAQ (reference sequence). Trimming left V 4 bases short and J 4 bases short, with 16 bases between. The CDR3 is 15 amino acids. Written as DNA, the CDR3 is TGTGCCAGCAGCTACCACCTCGCAGGGCGAGAGACCCAGTACTTC. Translation: CASSYHLAGRETQYF. Supplemented by reference TRBV7-9 and TRBJ2-5, the full variable domain reads DTGVSQNPRHKITKRGQNVTFRCDPISEHNRLYWYRQTLGQGPEFLTYFQNEAQLEKSRLLSDRFSAERPKGSFSTLEIQRTEQGDSAMYLCASSYHLAGRETQYFGPGTRLLVL.

Worth noting for this clone: One end of the junction varies from germline; a read error may be responsible. The rearrangement links TRBV7-7 to TRBJ2-5; tentatively, D is TRBD1 (5 bases). Germline CDR1 and CDR2: SSHAT and FNYEAQ (reference sequence). The CDR3 is 14 residues long. The CDR3 loop reads CASSSFTTEETQYF. The CDR3 DNA sequence: TGTGCTAGCAGCTCTTTTACGACAGAAGAGACCCAGTACTTC.

The CDR3 protein is CASSHGLAGGRYEQYF. The CDR3 DNA reads as TGTGCCAGCAGCCACGGACTAGCGGGGGGCCGGTACGAGCAGTACTTC. The chain joins TRBV3-1 (or the pseudogene TRBV3-2) to TRBJ2-7; TRBD2 matches 14 bases. Germline V CDR1 and CDR2: LGHDT, YNNKEL (reference sequence). CDR3 length equals 16 residues. Unmatched junction bases numbered 5, after V lost 3 bases and J lost 4 bases.

V is TRBV3-1 (or the pseudogene TRBV3-2) and J is TRBJ2-2; 8 nucleotides line up with TRBD2. CDR3 length: 15 amino acids. Germline V gene data show CDR1 as LGHDT and CDR2 as YNNKEL (reference sequence). V lost 8 bases, J lost 0 bases, and 5 bases stayed unmatched. The CDR3 loop is CASSSGFSNTGELFF. CDR3 in DNA: TGTGCCAGCTCTAGCGGGTTTTCGAACACCGGGGAGCTGTTTTTT.

The genes are TRBV5-1 and TRBJ1-2, with TRBD1 as a possible D gene (6 bases). With 0 bases removed from V and 5 bases from J, the gap between germline ends came to 23 bases. The CDR3 runs 18 residues. Germline V gene lookup returns CDR1 SGHRS and CDR2 YFSETQ. In nucleotides, the CDR3 is TGCGCCAGCAGCTTGGGACCCCGGGACACCGCCTTTGGTTATGGCTACACCTTC. This sequence encodes CASSLGPRDTAFGYGYTF.

V and J are TRBV6-2 or TRBV6-3 and TRBJ2-5; D remains unclear. V lost 2 bases and J lost 5, with 24 bases in between. Germline V gene sequence: CDR1 MNHEY, CDR2 SVGEGT. The CDR3 spans 18 residues. The CDR3 region is CASSYPSAATRLRETQYF. Here the CDR3 DNA reads TGTGCCAGCAGTTACCCCAGCGCAGCCACACGTCTACGGGAGACCCAGTACTTC.

The genes are TRBV12-5 and TRBJ2-5; possibly TRBD2 for D (6 bases). Germline CDR1 reads LGHNT; CDR2 reads FRNRAP. CDR3 length: 12 residues. The ends were cut back, 9 bases at V and 5 bases at J, with 13 bases in the middle. CDR3 nucleotides: TGTGCTAGCACAGTTGGGGGGGAGACCCAGTACTTC. Its protein product is CASTVGGETQYF.

The V call is TRBV6-2 or TRBV6-3, the J call TRBJ1-5; maybe TRBD1 (6 bases). This CDR3 is built from 16 residues. Germline CDR1 MNHEY, CDR2 SVGEGT. V shed 6 bases and J shed 0 bases, with 15 bases lying between them. CDR3 amino acids: CASSPRTAFSNQPQHF. The CDR3 DNA is TGTGCCAGCAGCCCTAGGACAGCCTTTAGCAATCAGCCCCAGCATTTT.

This clone was detected once. The CDR3 protein is CASSLRGGETQYF. The DNA for the CDR3 is TGCGCCAGCAGCTTGAGGGGCGGGGAGACCCAGTACTTC. V gene TRBV5-1 combines with J gene TRBJ2-5; D could derive from TRBD1 or TRBD2 (5 bases each). Germline V CDR1 and CDR2: SGHRS, YFSETQ. The CDR3 spans 13 residues. V dropped 1 base and J dropped 5 bases, with 9 bases sitting between them.

The genes are TRBV7-2 and TRBJ1-5; D gene unclear. Germline assignment: CDR1 SGHTA and CDR2 FQGNSA. The ends were cut back, 1 base at V and 3 bases at J, with 10 bases in the middle. This CDR3 spans 15 amino acids. CDR3 residues: CASSLDWGNNQPQHF. The DNA for the CDR3 is TGTGCCAGCAGCTTAGATTGGGGTAACAATCAGCCCCAGCATTTT.

J is TRBJ2-5 and V is TRBV6-5, with 12 bases aligning to TRBD2. The CDR3 is 15 residues long. Unmatched junction bases numbered 4, after V lost 7 bases and J lost 1 base. Germline CDR1 MNHEY, CDR2 SVGAGI. CDR3 in amino acids: CASISGLAGQETQYF. The DNA for the CDR3 is TGTGCCAGCATTTCGGGACTAGCGGGCCAAGAGACCCAGTACTTC.

The rearrangement links TRBV6-6 to TRBJ2-7; D is unresolved. Trimming removed 6 bases at V and 2 bases at J, with 11 bases between. The CDR3 loop spans 13 amino acids. Looked up from germline, CDR1 is MNHNY and CDR2 is SVGAGI (reference sequence). Written as DNA, the CDR3 is TGTGCCAGCAGGACCGACATCGCCTACGAGCAGTACTTC. Protein product: CASRTDIAYEQYF.

V is TRBV5-1 and J is TRBJ2-1, with TRBD2 matching over 10 bases. Germline V lookup: CDR1 SGHRS, CDR2 YFSETQ. Trimming at V came to 5 bases and at J to 10 bases, leaving 9 bases not matched to a gene. The CDR3 consists of 14 residues. CDR3 nucleotides: TGCGCCAGCAGTCCAGCGGGGGGGCTGGAGGAGCAGTTCTTC. It yields the protein CASSPAGGLEEQFF.

This clone was seen a few times. This sequence joins TRBV29-1 and TRBJ2-7; TRBD2 matches 7 bases. V lost 0 bases to trimming and J lost 4 bases; unmatched junction nucleotides: 9. CDR1 is SQVTM, CDR2 ANQGSEA, per germline. The CDR3 consists of 15 residues. The CDR3 is CSVEDPGSGRYEQYF. CDR3 DNA sequence: TGCAGCGTTGAAGACCCAGGGTCCGGGAGGTACGAGCAGTACTTC.

The V gene is TRBV12-3 or TRBV12-4, the J gene TRBJ1-1; no clear D gene. This CDR3 comprises 12 residues. Trimming took off 3 bases at V and 12 bases at J, with 14 bases between the two ends. CDR3 region: CASSFDQFETFF. CDR3 nucleotide sequence: TGTGCCAGCAGTTTCGACCAATTCGAGACTTTCTTT.